Listed here are 32 T cell receptor beta chains from one sample, sequenced in a study of T-cell memory formation after mild COVID-19. TCRdb passed the 5' RACE reads through MiXCR, listing each CDR3 protein once. This table holds fewer than 140,000 distinct CDR3 sequences, 15% to 20% found once. Sequencing was carried out using PBMCs or a T cell subset sorted from them (not recorded which). The receptors shown here come from an adult woman who had mild COVID-19 (a few samples of this study predate the infection). Cell type and time point are not known.

The rearrangement links TRBV7-3 to TRBJ2-1, with TRBD2 identical over 9 bases. The CDR3 is 18 amino acids. CDR1 and CDR2 from the germline V gene are SGHTA and FQGTGA. The trim removed 5 bases at V and 6 bases at J, leaving 17 bases unmatched. CDR3 region: CASSETGLANPKFNEQFF. The CDR3, as DNA: TGTGCCAGCAGCGAGACGGGACTAGCAAACCCCAAGTTCAATGAGCAGTTCTTC.

The chain recombines TRBV4-2 with TRBJ1-2; D gene ambiguous. The germline V and J ends were trimmed by 1 base and 4 bases, with 13 bases remaining between them. Germline V gives CDR1 LGHNA, CDR2 YNFKEQ. The CDR3 has 15 amino acids. CDR3 nucleotide sequence: TGTGCCAGCAGCCAAGCGACCGGGGAGGGCTATGGCTACACCTTC. As protein: CASSQATGEGYGYTF.

Notes on this clonotype: Mismatch with germline at one junction end may stem from a read error. The chain uses TRBV7-8 and TRBJ2-5, with no clear D. The germline CDR1 and CDR2 sequences are SGHVS and FQNEAQ. This CDR3 has 17 residues. As DNA, the CDR3 is TGTGCCAGCAGCTTACCCCCAACGCTTGGGTACCAAGAGACCCGGTACTTC. This gives the protein CASSLPPTLGYQETRYF. The variable domain in full, with the rest retrieved from reference TRBV7-8 and TRBJ2-5, is GAGVSQSPRYKVAKRGQDVALRCDPISGHVSLFWYQQALGQGPEFLTYFQNEAQLDKSGLPSDRFFAERPEGSVSTLKIQRTQQEDSAVYLCASSLPPTLGYQETRYFGPGTRLLVL.

The rearrangement links TRBV9 to TRBJ1-2; 10 positions agree with TRBD1. Germline V gene data show CDR1 as SGDLS and CDR2 as YYNGEE. CDR3 size: 18 residues. The junction had 15 bases not matched to a gene; V was cut back by 5 bases and J by 2 bases. CDR3 sequence (DNA): TGTGCCAGCAGTCACGGCGGACAGGGGGGAGTAGGCAACTATGGCTACACCTTC. Translating gives CASSHGGQGGVGNYGYTF.

The chain carries TRBV2 and TRBJ1-2; TRBD1 matches at 8 bases. V lost 5 bases to trimming and J lost 4 bases; unmatched junction nucleotides: 6. Germline-derived CDR1 and CDR2 are SNHLY and FYNNEI. This CDR3 spans 14 amino acids. The CDR3: CASSWGQVGYGYTF. The CDR3 nucleotides are TGTGCCAGCAGTTGGGGACAGGTTGGCTATGGCTACACCTTC.

This rearrangement joins TRBV25-1 to TRBJ2-7; D is uncertain. The V gene's germline CDR1 is MGHDK and CDR2 SYGVNS. Trimming left V 3 bases short and J 0 bases short, with 15 bases between. CDR3 length: 16 residues. CDR3 bases: TGTGCCAGCAGTGACTTGGGAACTTCGAGCTCCTACGAGCAGTACTTC. Its translation: CASSDLGTSSSYEQYF.

The rearrangement joins TRBV15 to TRBJ1-6; D gene ambiguous. V was shortened by 3 bases and J by 0 bases, with 12 bases between the two germline ends. Germline CDR1 LNHNV, CDR2 YYDKDF (reference sequence). The CDR3 spans 17 residues. CDR3 loop: CATSSYPQSSYNSPLHF. As DNA, the CDR3 is TGTGCCACCAGCAGTTACCCACAGAGCTCCTATAATTCACCCCTCCACTTT.

This clonotype has just one count. The genes are TRBV20-1 and TRBJ2-1; D unresolved. CDR1 is DFQATT and CDR2 is SNEGSKA in the germline V gene (reference sequence). The CDR3 has 15 amino acids. The ends were cut back, 6 bases at V and 7 bases at J, with 22 bases in the middle. The CDR3 sequence: CSASPYGDRANEQFF. The CDR3 DNA reads TGCAGTGCCTCTCCCTATGGCGATCGGGCGAATGAGCAGTTCTTC.

A few counts support this clonotype. The rearrangement uses TRBV5-1 and TRBJ2-2; possibly TRBD2 for D (6 bases). V gave up 0 bases and J gave up 7 bases, with 28 bases separating them. CDR1 and CDR2 (germline): SGHRS, YFSETQ. CDR3 length: 20 amino acids. CDR3 DNA: TGCGCCAGCAGCTTGGATCGGGTCCAGCGGGCAGCCCCAGTTGACGGGGAGCTGTTTTTT. It yields the protein CASSLDRVQRAAPVDGELFF. The entire variable domain, with the rest obtained from reference TRBV5-1 and TRBJ2-2, is as follows: KAGVTQTPRYLIKTRGQQVTLSCSPISGHRSVSWYQQTPGQGLQFLFEYFSETQRNKGNFPGRFSGRQFSNSRSEMNVSTLELGDSALYLCASSLDRVQRAAPVDGELFFGEGSRLTVL.

This chain connects TRBV10-3 to TRBJ1-3; no clear D gene. With 3 bases removed from V and 0 bases from J, the gap between germline ends came to 6 bases. Germline CDR1 ENHRY, CDR2 SYGVKD. The CDR3 is 14 amino acids. CDR3 region: CAISDPGSGNTIYF. Here the CDR3 DNA reads TGTGCCATCAGTGATCCGGGCTCTGGAAACACCATATATTTT.

The J gene is TRBJ1-1, the V gene TRBV7-2; a possible D gene is TRBD1 (6 bases). V was pared by 11 bases and J by 4 bases, with 20 bases between. There are 14 residues in the CDR3. Germline CDR1 and CDR2: SGHTA and FQGNSA. CDR3 DNA: TGTGCCCTCCGGGGGGCGACGATCGGCACTGAAGCTTTCTTT. Translation: CALRGATIGTEAFF.

This clonotype has a handful of counts. V usage is TRBV30 and J usage is TRBJ2-7, with TRBD2 as a possible D gene (5 bases). The V gene lost 0 bases and the J gene lost 2 bases, with 11 bases spanning the gap. The CDR3 sequence is 14 residues long. In germline, CDR1 is GTSNPN, CDR2 SVGIG (reference sequence). Written as DNA, the CDR3 is TGTGCCTGGAGTGTACCCGGGGTGGCCTACGAGCAGTACTTC. It is translated as CAWSVPGVAYEQYF.

V gene TRBV5-6 combines with J gene TRBJ2-3; 11 positions match TRBD2. V was pared by 4 bases and J by 4 bases, with 5 bases of the junction left unmatched. CDR1 and CDR2 (germline): SGHDT, YYEEEE. CDR3 length: 15 residues. The CDR3 here is CASSPGLAASDTQYF. The CDR3 nucleotides are TGTGCCAGCAGCCCGGGACTAGCGGCATCAGATACGCAGTATTTT.

This chain joins TRBV11-2 and TRBJ2-3; maybe TRBD2 (5 bases). Germline loops: CDR1 SGHAT, CDR2 FQNNGV. The V end was cut by 5 bases, the J end by 3 bases, with 18 bases between. The CDR3 is made up of 16 amino acids. Here the CDR3 reads CASSRLLGEWTDTQYF. In DNA form, the CDR3 reads TGTGCCAGCAGCCGCCTCCTGGGAGAGTGGACAGATACGCAGTATTTT.

The chain joins TRBV29-1 to TRBJ1-1; D might be TRBD1 (6 bases). The CDR3 is 14 residues long. Germline assignment: CDR1 SQVTM and CDR2 ANQGSEA. V was clipped by 2 bases and J by 4 bases, with 14 bases between them. The CDR3 sequence: CSVESYGGGTEAFF. The CDR3 DNA reads TGCAGCGTTGAATCTTACGGGGGCGGCACTGAAGCTTTCTTT.

V usage is TRBV7-9 and J usage is TRBJ2-1; D is unclear. V gave up 7 bases and J gave up 7 bases, with 14 bases separating them. The CDR3 runs 13 residues. CDR1 and CDR2 from the germline V gene are SEHNR and FQNEAQ (reference sequence). The CDR3 DNA is TGTGCCAGCACCCACGCTCCGGGTAATGAGCAGTTCTTC. Translated: CASTHAPGNEQFF.

This clonotype was seen a handful of times. The chain recombines TRBV7-2 with TRBJ2-7; 9 positions agree with TRBD2. This CDR3 region has 16 residues. The junction had 4 bases not matched to a gene; V was cut back by 1 base and J by 0 bases. Germline V gene lookup returns CDR1 SGHTA and CDR2 FQGNSA. CDR3 DNA sequence: TGTGCCAGCAGCTTAGGTCTAGCGGGGCTCTCCTACGAGCAGTACTTC. Protein product: CASSLGLAGLSYEQYF.

The rearrangement joins TRBV3-1 to TRBJ2-3; D is possibly TRBD1 (5 bases). The germline V gene has CDR1 LGHDT and CDR2 YNNKEL (reference sequence). The V end was cut by 0 bases, the J end by 3 bases, with 13 bases between. The CDR3 spans 16 residues. The CDR3 DNA reads as TGTGCCAGCAGCCAAGAGGGGCCGGTTTTAACAGATACGCAGTATTTT. Residues: CASSQEGPVLTDTQYF.

Only a few counts were recorded for this clonotype. This chain uses TRBV9 with TRBJ2-2; 8 nucleotides agree with TRBD1. V dropped 0 bases and J dropped 0; count of bases not matched to a gene: 16. CDR1 is SGDLS and CDR2 is YYNGEE in the germline V gene. The CDR3 has 21 residues. The DNA of the CDR3 is TGTGCCAGCAGCGTAGCCGGCAGAAGAGGAACGGACAGGGCGAACACCGGGGAGCTGTTTTTT. Its translation is CASSVAGRRGTDRANTGELFF.

The chain is built from TRBV7-9 and TRBJ1-5, with D unresolved. The CDR3 spans 14 residues. V was clipped by 0 bases and J by 4 bases, with 7 bases between them. CDR1 is SEHNR, CDR2 FQNEAQ, per germline (reference sequence). DNA for the CDR3: TGTGCCAGCAGCTTAGCGCACGGAAATCAGCCCCAGCATTTT. This codes for CASSLAHGNQPQHF.

Ten or more counts support this clonotype. The chain carries TRBV5-1 and TRBJ2-1, with D possibly TRBD2 on 5 matching bases. This CDR3 has 15 residues. V dropped 0 bases and J dropped 0 bases, with 7 bases sitting between them. Germline lookup yields CDR1 SGHRS and CDR2 YFSETQ. As DNA, the CDR3 is TGCGCCAGCAGCTTGGAAGCGGACTCCTACAATGAGCAGTTCTTC. The encoded protein is CASSLEADSYNEQFF.

In its sample, this clonotype was seen a few times. The V gene is TRBV24-1, the J gene TRBJ1-2; TRBD1 aligns across 7 bases. The germline CDR1 and CDR2 sequences are KGHDR and SFDVKD. The CDR3 contains 14 residues. J gave up 4 bases and V 7 bases, and 8 bases lay outside the gene matches. This CDR3 is CATSKTGTAYGYTF. As DNA, the CDR3 is TGTGCCACCAGCAAAACCGGGACAGCCTATGGCTACACCTTC.

This clonotype was seen a handful of times. The rearrangement links TRBV7-9 to TRBJ1-2; D ambiguous. V lost 3 bases, J lost 6 bases, and 14 bases lay in between. The CDR3 has 14 residues. The germline CDR1 and CDR2 sequences are SEHNR and FQNEAQ (reference sequence). The CDR3 DNA reads as TGTGCCAGCAGCTTTACGAGCGAATGGCATGGCTACACCTTC. As protein: CASSFTSEWHGYTF.

This clonotype has more than one count but fewer than ten. The V gene is TRBV24-1, the J gene TRBJ2-5, with 11 bases identical to TRBD2. V shed 7 bases, J shed 3 bases, and the junction held 6 bases outside the gene matches. The V gene's germline CDR1 is KGHDR and CDR2 SFDVKD. The CDR3 contains 15 residues. The CDR3 region is CATSQGLAVKETQYF. For the CDR3, the DNA is TGTGCCACCAGCCAGGGACTAGCGGTAAAAGAGACCCAGTACTTC.

The chain links TRBV4-3 to TRBJ2-2; tentative D call: TRBD2 (5 bases). The CDR3 has 16 amino acids. Deletions cut 4 bases from V and 7 bases from J, with 19 bases between. The germline V gene encodes CDR1 LGHNA and CDR2 YSLEER. Here the CDR3 DNA reads TGCGCCAGCAGCCCCGTTCTTTTCCTAGAGGGCGGGGAGCTGTTTTTT. It encodes CASSPVLFLEGGELFF.

This clonotype showed up just a few times. This sequence joins TRBV4-1 and TRBJ2-1; possible D gene TRBD2, 6 bases. Germline V CDR1 and CDR2: MGHRA, YSYEKL. Deletions cut 4 bases from V and 7 bases from J, with 17 bases between. This CDR3 is built from 15 residues. CDR3 coding DNA: TGCGCCAGCAGCCTCATCCTGACGGAGGGGAATGAGCAGTTCTTC. It yields the protein CASSLILTEGNEQFF.

This clonotype appeared many times. The V gene is TRBV11-2, the J gene TRBJ1-4; D unresolved. The V end was cut by 1 base, the J end by 11 bases, with 14 bases between. This CDR3 contains 14 residues. CDR1 is SGHAT, CDR2 FQNNGV, per germline. The CDR3 loop is CASSLAGATGKLFF. CDR3 nucleotides: TGTGCCAGCAGCTTAGCCGGCGCAACGGGGAAACTGTTTTTT.

Points on this clonotype: A much bigger clone sits one base away, suggesting this may be a read error. J is TRBJ2-4 and V is TRBV5-1; possibly TRBD2 for D (5 bases). The CDR3 totals 12 residues. Per the germline V gene, CDR1 is SGHRS and CDR2 is YFSETQ. The CDR3 DNA is TGCGCCAACACTCTAGCCAAAAACACTCAGTACTTC. It translates to CANTLAKNTQYF.

V gene TRBV7-2 combines with J gene TRBJ2-1; 8 bases line up with TRBD2. Trimming cost V 5 bases and J 7 bases; bases outside gene matches: 13. Germline CDR1 and CDR2: SGHTA and FQGNSA. The CDR3 runs 16 residues. The CDR3 nucleotides are TGTGCCAGCAGCGCCCTGAGAGCGGGGGCAGGGAATGAGCAGTTCTTC. Amino acids: CASSALRAGAGNEQFF. The variable domain in full, with the rest retrieved from reference TRBV7-2 and TRBJ2-1, is GAGVSQSPSNKVTEKGKDVELRCDPISGHTALYWYRQSLGQGLEFLIYFQGNSAPDKSGLPSDRFSAERTGGSVSTLTIQRTQQEDSAVYLCASSALRAGAGNEQFFGPGTRLTVL.

This clonotype was seen a few times. V is TRBV7-8 and J is TRBJ2-3; 9 nucleotides agree with TRBD2. The CDR3 is 21 amino acids. V was clipped by 0 bases and J by 2 bases; unmatched bases: 18. Per germline, CDR1 SGHVS and CDR2 FQNEAQ. CDR3 DNA sequence: TGTGCCAGCAGCTTAGCGCCAGGAGCGGGAGGCAATACGCCCTACACAGATACGCAGTATTTT. As protein: CASSLAPGAGGNTPYTDTQYF.

The V call is TRBV19, the J call TRBJ1-5, with TRBD1 matching 8 bases. CDR1 is LNHDA and CDR2 is SQIVND in the germline V gene (reference sequence). V was pared by 5 bases and J by 1 base, with 7 bases of the junction left unmatched. The CDR3 runs 16 residues. The CDR3 DNA sequence: TGTGCCAGTAGTCGGACAGGGCTTAGGAGCAATCAGCCCCAGCATTTT. It translates to CASSRTGLRSNQPQHF.

The table lists this clonotype with a few counts. The chain recombines TRBV15 with TRBJ2-3; 12 nucleotides match TRBD2. This CDR3 has 15 amino acids. The V segment lost 5 bases and the J segment 3 bases; nucleotides outside the gene matches: 3. Germline lookup yields CDR1 LNHNV and CDR2 YYDKDF (reference sequence). CDR3 loop: CATSATSGGTDTQYF. In DNA, the CDR3 is TGTGCCACCAGCGCGACTAGCGGGGGAACAGATACGCAGTATTTT.